The present T cell receptor beta chain was sequenced within a study of CD8+CD57+ T cells in acquired aplastic anemia. At the level of the study: Mean DNA quantity obtained from sorted CD4+ and CD8+ cells was about 3.2 ug. Study-wide findings and caveats: Almost 30 sequences, all CD8+ CDR3, were shared between patients and controls.

The CDR3 contains 14 residues. V lost 7 bases and J 6 bases, leaving 16 bases between the germline ends. Looked up from germline, CDR1 is LNHDA and CDR2 is SQIVND (reference sequence). This clonotype was counted only a few times. Its specificity is not known. Profiles of TCR beta VDJ and CDR3 were generated from a genomic DNA template. TCRdb redid the calling of the reads with MiXCR, one entry per CDR3 protein. The sample yields 400,000 to 500,000 distinct CDR3 sequences, 55% to 70% seen once. The sample taken for sequencing was sorted CD4+, CD8+, or CD8+CD57+ T cells (not recorded which) from PBMCs. The chain joins TRBV19 to TRBJ1-5; a possible D gene is TRBD1 (5 bases). This clonotype was sampled from a human donor in good health, serving as a control. The CDR3 coding sequence is TGTGCCAGTAAAGCAGGGACTCCCGGTCAGCCCCAGCATTTT. It translates to CASKAGTPGQPQHF. The complete variable domain, with remaining parts taken from reference TRBV19 and TRBJ1-5, reads DGGITQSPKYLFRKEGQNVTLSCEQNLNHDAMYWYRQDPGQGLRLIYYSQIVNDFQKGDIAEGYSVSREKKESFPLTVTSAQKNPTAFYLCASKAGTPGQPQHFGDGTRLSIL.